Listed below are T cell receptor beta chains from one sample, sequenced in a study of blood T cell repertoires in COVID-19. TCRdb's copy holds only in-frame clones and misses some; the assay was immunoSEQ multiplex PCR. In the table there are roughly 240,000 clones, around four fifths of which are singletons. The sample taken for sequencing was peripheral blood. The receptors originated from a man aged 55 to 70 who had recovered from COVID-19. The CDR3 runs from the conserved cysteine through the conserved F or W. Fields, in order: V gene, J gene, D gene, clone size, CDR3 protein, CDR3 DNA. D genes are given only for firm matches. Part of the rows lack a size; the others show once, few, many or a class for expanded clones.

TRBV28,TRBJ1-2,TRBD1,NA,CASTLTGVYGYTF,TGTGCCAGCACCCTGACAGGGGTCTATGGCTACACCTTC
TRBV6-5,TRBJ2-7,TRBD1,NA,CASRGQGYDYEQYF,TGTGCCAGCAGAGGACAGGGTTACGACTACGAGCAGTACTTC
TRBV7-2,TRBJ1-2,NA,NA,CASSSQGTGGYTF,TGTGCCAGCAGCTCGCAGGGTACGGGTGGCTACACCTTC
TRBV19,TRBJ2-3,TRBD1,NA,CASSEGQGARGGQYF,TGTGCCAGTAGTGAAGGACAGGGGGCGCGCGGTGGGCAGTATTTT
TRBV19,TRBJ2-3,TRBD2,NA,CASSLLAASTDTQYF,TGTGCCAGTAGTCTACTAGCGGCTAGCACAGATACGCAGTATTTT
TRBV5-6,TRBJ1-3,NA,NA,CASSLRGGSGNTIYF,TGTGCCAGCAGCTTGCGGGGTGGCTCTGGAAACACCATATATTTT
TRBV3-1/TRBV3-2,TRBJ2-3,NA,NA,CASSQAGSFTDTQYF,TGTGCCAGCAGCCAAGCGGGGTCTTTCACAGATACGCAGTATTTT
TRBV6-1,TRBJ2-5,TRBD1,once,CASSEGTGGGQETQYF,TGTGCCAGCAGCGAAGGGACAGGGGGCGGCCAAGAGACCCAGTACTTC
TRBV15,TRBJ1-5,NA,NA,CATSRRDNYQPQHF,TGTGCCACCAGCCGCCGGGATAATTATCAGCCCCAGCATTTT
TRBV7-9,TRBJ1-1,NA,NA,CASSSDTGNTEAFF,TGTGCCAGCAGCTCTGATACAGGGAACACTGAAGCTTTCTTT
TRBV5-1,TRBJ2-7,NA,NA,CASSLAGEYEQYF,TGCGCCAGCAGCTTGGCCGGGGAGTACGAGCAGTACTTC
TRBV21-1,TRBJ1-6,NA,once,CASSRTAVASYNSPLHF,TGTGCCAGCAGCAGGACAGCGGTCGCCTCCTATAATTCACCCCTCCACTTT
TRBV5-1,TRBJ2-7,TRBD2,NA,CASNRGLAESEQYF,TGCGCCAGCAACAGGGGACTAGCGGAATCTGAGCAGTACTTC
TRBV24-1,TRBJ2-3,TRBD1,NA,CATSDRGQGTDTQYF,TGTGCCACCAGTGACCGCGGACAGGGCACAGATACGCAGTATTTT
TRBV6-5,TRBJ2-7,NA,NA,CATQETTGGAYEQYF,TGTGCCACCCAAGAAACAACAGGGGGGGCCTACGAGCAGTACTTC
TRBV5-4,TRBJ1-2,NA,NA,CASSPRSDAGYTF,TGTGCCAGCAGTCCTAGGTCTGATGCTGGCTACACCTTC
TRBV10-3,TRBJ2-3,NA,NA,CAISAAGGVLSSTDTQYF,TGTGCCATCAGTGCGGCTGGGGGCGTACTATCTAGCACAGATACGCAGTATTTT
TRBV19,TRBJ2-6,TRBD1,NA,CASKVRGTGSSGANVLTF,TGTGCCAGTAAGGTACGCGGGACAGGGAGCTCTGGGGCCAACGTCCTGACTTTC
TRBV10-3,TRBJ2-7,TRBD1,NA,CAIRGTESSYEQYF,TGTGCCATCAGGGGGACAGAGAGCTCCTACGAGCAGTACTTC
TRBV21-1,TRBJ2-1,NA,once,CASRNGTSGYPSSYNEQFF,TGTGCCAGCAGGAACGGGACTAGCGGGTACCCTAGCTCCTACAATGAGCAGTTCTTC
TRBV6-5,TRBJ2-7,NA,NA,CASSPPTYEQYF,TGTGCCAGCAGCCCCCCCACCTACGAGCAGTACTTC
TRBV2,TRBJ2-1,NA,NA,CASIGVNNEQFF,TGTGCCAGCATCGGGGTCAATAATGAGCAGTTCTTC
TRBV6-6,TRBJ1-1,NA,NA,CASSYQRGTPDTEAFF,TGTGCCAGCAGTTACCAACGCGGGACTCCCGACACTGAAGCTTTCTTT
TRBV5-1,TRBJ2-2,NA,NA,CASSLVRGGELFF,TGCGCCAGCAGCTTGGTTCGGGGAGGGGAGCTGTTTTTT
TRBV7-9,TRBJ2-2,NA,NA,CASPAGQRNTGELFF,TGTGCCAGCCCCGCCGGACAGAGGAACACCGGGGAGCTGTTTTTT
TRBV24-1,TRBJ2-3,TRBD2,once,CATSDSPPIAGGPSDTQYF,TGTGCCACCAGTGATTCACCACCTATAGCGGGAGGGCCGTCGGATACGCAGTATTTT
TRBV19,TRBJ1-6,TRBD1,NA,CASTGQVLNSPLHF,TGTGCCAGTACCGGACAGGTACTTAATTCACCCCTCCACTTT
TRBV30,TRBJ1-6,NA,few,CAWSVPWRRNSPLHF,TGTGCCTGGAGTGTACCTTGGCGGAGAAATTCACCCCTCCACTTT
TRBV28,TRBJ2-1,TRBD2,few,CASSSTLAGAFNEQFF,TGTGCCAGCAGTTCGACTCTAGCGGGGGCCTTCAATGAGCAGTTCTTC
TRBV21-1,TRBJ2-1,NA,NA,CASSKRGQGPYNEQFF,TGTGCCAGCAGCAAACGGGGACAGGGTCCCTACAATGAGCAGTTCTTC
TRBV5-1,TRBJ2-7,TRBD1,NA,CASSLGQTSSYEQYF,TGCGCCAGCAGCCTGGGACAGACCAGCTCCTACGAGCAGTACTTC
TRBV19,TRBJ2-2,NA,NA,CASSSNPGGLNTGELFF,TGTGCCAGTAGTTCCAACCCCGGGGGACTTAACACCGGGGAGCTGTTTTTT
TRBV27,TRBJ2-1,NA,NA,CASTSFVRARQLDNEQFF,TGTGCCAGCACCTCCTTCGTCAGGGCGAGGCAGTTAGACAATGAGCAGTTCTTC
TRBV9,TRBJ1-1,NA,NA,CASSTSGRMNTEAFF,TGTGCCAGCAGCACTTCAGGGCGGATGAACACTGAAGCTTTCTTT
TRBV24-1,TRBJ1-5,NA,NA,CATSDFSPVSNQPQHF,TGTGCCACCAGTGATTTTTCCCCTGTTAGCAATCAGCCCCAGCATTTT
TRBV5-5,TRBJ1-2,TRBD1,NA,CASSLQGGNYGYTF,TGTGCCAGCAGCTTGCAGGGGGGCAACTATGGCTACACCTTC
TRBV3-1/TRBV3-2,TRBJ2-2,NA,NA,CASSLNVAGNGELFF,TGTGCCAGCAGCCTTAATGTGGCGGGAAACGGGGAGCTGTTTTTT
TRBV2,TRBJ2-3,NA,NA,CASSTIVGADTQYF,TGTGCCAGCAGTACAATAGTGGGCGCGGATACGCAGTATTTT
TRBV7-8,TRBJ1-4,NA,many,CASSLGLRNEKLFF,TGTGCCAGCAGCTTAGGATTGCGTAATGAAAAACTGTTTTTT
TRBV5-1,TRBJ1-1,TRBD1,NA,CASSYLQGAGTEAFF,TGCGCCAGCAGCTACCTACAGGGGGCAGGCACTGAAGCTTTCTTT
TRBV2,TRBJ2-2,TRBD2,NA,CASSGGMRGAGELFF,TGTGCCAGCAGTGGTGGCATGCGGGGGGCCGGGGAGCTGTTTTTT
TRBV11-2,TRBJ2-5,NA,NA,CASSFPNRGAGGRETQYF,TGTGCCAGCAGCTTCCCCAATAGAGGGGCCGGGGGAAGGGAGACCCAGTACTTC
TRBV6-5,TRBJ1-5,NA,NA,CASRAGGNQPQHF,TGTGCCAGCAGGGCAGGTGGCAATCAGCCCCAGCATTTT
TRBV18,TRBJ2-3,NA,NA,CASSRSITDTQYF,TGTGCCAGCTCCCGGAGTATAACAGATACGCAGTATTTT
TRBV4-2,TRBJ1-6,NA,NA,CASSRTGADNSPLHF,TGTGCCAGCAGCCGTACAGGTGCCGATAATTCACCCCTCCACTTT
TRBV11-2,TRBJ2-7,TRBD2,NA,CASSFPLAGSYEQYF,TGTGCCAGCAGCTTCCCGCTAGCGGGGTCCTACGAGCAGTACTTC
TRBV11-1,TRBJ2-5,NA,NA,CASSHGRSTQYF,TGTGCCAGCAGCCATGGTCGGAGTACCCAGTACTTC
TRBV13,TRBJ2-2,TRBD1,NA,CASSRRQGANTGELFF,TGTGCCAGCAGCCGGAGACAGGGGGCAAACACCGGGGAGCTGTTTTTT
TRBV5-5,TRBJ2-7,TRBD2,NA,CASSLAAGDFSYEQYF,TGTGCCAGCAGCTTGGCAGCGGGGGACTTCTCCTACGAGCAGTACTTC
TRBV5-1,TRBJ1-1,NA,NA,CASSLRQGPNTEAFF,TGCGCCAGCAGCTTGCGTCAGGGGCCTAATACTGAAGCTTTCTTT
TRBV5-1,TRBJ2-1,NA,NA,CASSLIQGGHEQFF,TGCGCCAGCAGCTTGATACAGGGGGGGCATGAGCAGTTCTTC
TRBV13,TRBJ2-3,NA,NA,CASSLPGSTDTQYF,TGTGCCAGCAGCTTACCGGGGTCCACAGATACGCAGTATTTT
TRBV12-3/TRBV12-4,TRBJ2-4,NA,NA,CASSLLDIQYF,TGTGCCAGCAGTTTACTAGACATTCAGTACTTC
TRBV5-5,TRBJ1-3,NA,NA,CASSPDRYSGNTIYF,TGTGCCAGCAGCCCGGACAGATACTCTGGAAACACCATATATTTT
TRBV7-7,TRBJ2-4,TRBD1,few,CASSSRQGSAKNIQYF,TGTGCCAGCAGCTCTAGACAGGGAAGCGCCAAAAACATTCAGTACTTC
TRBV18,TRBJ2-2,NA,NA,CASSPQGTGELFF,TGTGCCAGCTCACCTCAGGGAACCGGGGAGCTGTTTTTT